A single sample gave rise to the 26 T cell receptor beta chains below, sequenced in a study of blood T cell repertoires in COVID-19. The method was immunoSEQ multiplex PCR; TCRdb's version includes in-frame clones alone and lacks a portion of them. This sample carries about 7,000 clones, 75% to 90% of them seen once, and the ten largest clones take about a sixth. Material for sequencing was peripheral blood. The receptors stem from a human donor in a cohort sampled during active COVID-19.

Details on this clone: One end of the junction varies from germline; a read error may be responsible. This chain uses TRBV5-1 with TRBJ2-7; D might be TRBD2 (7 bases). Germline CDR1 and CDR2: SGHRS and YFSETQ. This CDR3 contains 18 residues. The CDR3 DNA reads TGCCCCAGCAGCTTGGGGGGACGGGGGGCCCTACAATTGTACGAGCAGTACTTC. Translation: CPSSLGGRGALQLYEQYF.

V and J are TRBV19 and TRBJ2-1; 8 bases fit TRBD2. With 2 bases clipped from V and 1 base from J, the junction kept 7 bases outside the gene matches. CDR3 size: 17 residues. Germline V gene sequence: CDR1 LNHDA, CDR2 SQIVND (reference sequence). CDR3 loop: CASSIFGGGPSYNEQFF. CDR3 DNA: TGTGCCAGTAGTATATTCGGCGGGGGGCCTTCCTACAATGAGCAGTTCTTC.

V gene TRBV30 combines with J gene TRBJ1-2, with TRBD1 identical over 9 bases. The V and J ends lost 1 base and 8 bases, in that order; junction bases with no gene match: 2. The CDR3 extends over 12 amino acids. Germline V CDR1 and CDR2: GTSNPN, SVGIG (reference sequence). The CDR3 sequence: CAWSAQGAGYTF. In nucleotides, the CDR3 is TGTGCCTGGAGTGCACAGGGGGCAGGCTACACCTTC.

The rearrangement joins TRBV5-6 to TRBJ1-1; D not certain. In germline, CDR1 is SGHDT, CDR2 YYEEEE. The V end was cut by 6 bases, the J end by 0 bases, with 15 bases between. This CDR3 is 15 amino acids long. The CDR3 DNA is TGTGCCAGCATCCGTTTGTCCGGGATGAACACTGAAGCTTTCTTT. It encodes CASIRLSGMNTEAFF. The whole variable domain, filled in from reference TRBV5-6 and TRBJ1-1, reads DAGVTQSPTHLIKTRGQQVTLRCSPKSGHDTVSWYQQALGQGPQFIFQYYEEEERQRGNFPDRFSGHQFPNYSSELNVNALLLGDSALYLCASIRLSGMNTEAFFGQGTRLTVV.

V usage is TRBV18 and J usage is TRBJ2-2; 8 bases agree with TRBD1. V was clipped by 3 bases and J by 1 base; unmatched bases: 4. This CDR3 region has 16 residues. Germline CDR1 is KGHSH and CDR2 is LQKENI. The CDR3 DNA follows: TGTGCCAGCTCACCTACAGGGACAGGGAACACCGGGGAGCTGTTTTTT. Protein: CASSPTGTGNTGELFF.

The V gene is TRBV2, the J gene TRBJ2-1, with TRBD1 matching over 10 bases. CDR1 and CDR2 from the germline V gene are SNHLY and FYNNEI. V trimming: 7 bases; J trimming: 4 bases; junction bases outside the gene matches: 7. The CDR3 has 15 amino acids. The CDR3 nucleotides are TGTGCCAGCAATCTGGACAGGGGGGGGTACAATGAGCAGTTCTTC. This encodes CASNLDRGGYNEQFF.

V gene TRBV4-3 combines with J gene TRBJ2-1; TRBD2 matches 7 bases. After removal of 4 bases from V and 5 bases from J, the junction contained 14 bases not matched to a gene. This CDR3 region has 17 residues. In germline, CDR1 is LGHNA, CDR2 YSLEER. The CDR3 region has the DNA TGCGCCAGCAGCCCCGGCCTACTAGCGCGAAATAACAATGAGCAGTTCTTC. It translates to CASSPGLLARNNNEQFF.

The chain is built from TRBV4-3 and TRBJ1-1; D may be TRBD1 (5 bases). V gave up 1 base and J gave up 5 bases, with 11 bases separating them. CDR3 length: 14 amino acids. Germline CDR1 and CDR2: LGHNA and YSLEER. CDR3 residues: CASSQGGGWTEAFF. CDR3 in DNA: TGCGCCAGCAGCCAAGGGGGGGGATGGACTGAAGCTTTCTTT.

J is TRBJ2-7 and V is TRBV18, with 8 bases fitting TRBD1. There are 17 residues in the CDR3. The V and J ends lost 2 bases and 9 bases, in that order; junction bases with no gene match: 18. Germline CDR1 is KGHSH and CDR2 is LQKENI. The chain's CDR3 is CASSPYRGQGSGQGQYF. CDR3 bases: TGTGCCAGCTCACCATATAGAGGACAGGGTTCAGGGCAAGGGCAGTACTTC.

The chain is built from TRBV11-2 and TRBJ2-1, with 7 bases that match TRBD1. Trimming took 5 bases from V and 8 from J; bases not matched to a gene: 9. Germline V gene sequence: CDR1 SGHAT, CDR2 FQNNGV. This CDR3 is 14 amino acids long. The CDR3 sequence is CASSPDRVSDEQFF. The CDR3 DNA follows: TGTGCCAGCAGCCCCGACAGGGTCAGCGATGAGCAGTTCTTC.

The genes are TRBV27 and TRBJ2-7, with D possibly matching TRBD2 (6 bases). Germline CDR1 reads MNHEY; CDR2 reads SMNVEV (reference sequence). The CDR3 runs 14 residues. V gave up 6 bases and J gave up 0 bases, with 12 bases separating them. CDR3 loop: CASRPGTYSYEQYF. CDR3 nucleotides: TGTGCCAGCAGACCCGGGACTTACTCCTACGAGCAGTACTTC.

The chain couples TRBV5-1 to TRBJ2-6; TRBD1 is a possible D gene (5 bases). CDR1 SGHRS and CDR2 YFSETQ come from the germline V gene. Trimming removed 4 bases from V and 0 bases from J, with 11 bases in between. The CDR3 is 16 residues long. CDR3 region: CASSKDGHSGANVLTF. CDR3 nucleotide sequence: TGCGCCAGCAGCAAAGACGGACACTCTGGGGCCAACGTCCTGACTTTC.

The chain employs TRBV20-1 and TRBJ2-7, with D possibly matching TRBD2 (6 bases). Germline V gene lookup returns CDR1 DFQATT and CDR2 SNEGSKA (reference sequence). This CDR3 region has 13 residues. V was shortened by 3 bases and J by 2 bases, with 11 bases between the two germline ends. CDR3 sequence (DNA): TGCAGTGCTAGTTCAGGAGGGGCCTACGAGCAGTACTTC. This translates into CSASSGGAYEQYF.

In DNA, the CDR3 is TGCAGCGTTACTAGCGGACGAGGGGGGGAGCTGTTTTTT. Translated, it gives CSVTSGRGGELFF. The rearrangement joins TRBV29-1 to TRBJ2-2, with TRBD2 matching 8 bases. The CDR3 extends over 13 amino acids. CDR1 is SQVTM and CDR2 is ANQGSEA in the germline V gene. Trimming took 5 bases from V and 8 from J; bases not matched to a gene: 7.

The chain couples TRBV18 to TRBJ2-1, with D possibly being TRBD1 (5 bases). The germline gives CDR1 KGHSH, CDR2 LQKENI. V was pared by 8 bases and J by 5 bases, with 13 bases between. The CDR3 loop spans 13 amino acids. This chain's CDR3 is CASANTRDNEQFF. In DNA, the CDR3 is TGTGCCAGCGCAAACACCAGGGACAATGAGCAGTTCTTC.

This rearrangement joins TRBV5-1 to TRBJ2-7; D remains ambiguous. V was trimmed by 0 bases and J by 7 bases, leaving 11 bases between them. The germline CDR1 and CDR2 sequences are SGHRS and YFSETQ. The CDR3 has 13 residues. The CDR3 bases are TGCGCCAGCAGCTTGGGCGTACGTGGTGAGCAGTACTTC. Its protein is CASSLGVRGEQYF. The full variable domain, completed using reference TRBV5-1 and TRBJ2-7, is KAGVTQTPRYLIKTRGQQVTLSCSPISGHRSVSWYQQTPGQGLQFLFEYFSETQRNKGNFPGRFSGRQFSNSRSEMNVSTLELGDSALYLCASSLGVRGEQYFGPGTRLTVT.

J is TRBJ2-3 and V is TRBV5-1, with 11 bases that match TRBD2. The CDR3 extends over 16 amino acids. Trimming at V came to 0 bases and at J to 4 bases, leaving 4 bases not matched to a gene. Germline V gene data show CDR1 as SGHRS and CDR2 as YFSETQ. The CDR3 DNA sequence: TGCGCCAGCAGCTTGGAGTATAGCGGGGGGGCAGATACGCAGTATTTT. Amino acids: CASSLEYSGGADTQYF.

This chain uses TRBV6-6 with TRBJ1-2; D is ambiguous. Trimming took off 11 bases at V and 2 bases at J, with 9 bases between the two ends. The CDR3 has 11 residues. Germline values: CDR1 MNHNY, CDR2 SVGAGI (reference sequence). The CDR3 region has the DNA TGTGCCGAATACAGCAACTATGGCTACACCTTC. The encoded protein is CAEYSNYGYTF.

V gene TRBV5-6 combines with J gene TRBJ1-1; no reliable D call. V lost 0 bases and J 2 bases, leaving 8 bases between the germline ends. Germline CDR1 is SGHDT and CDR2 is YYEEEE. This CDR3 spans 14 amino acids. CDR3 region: CASSLVQDNTEAFF. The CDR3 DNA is TGTGCCAGCAGCTTGGTTCAGGATAACACTGAAGCTTTCTTT.

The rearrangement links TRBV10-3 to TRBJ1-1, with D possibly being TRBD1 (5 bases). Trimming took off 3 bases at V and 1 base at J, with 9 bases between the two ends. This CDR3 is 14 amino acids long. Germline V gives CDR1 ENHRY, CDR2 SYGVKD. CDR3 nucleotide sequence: TGTGCCATCAGTGATGGGGGGAGGAACACTGAAGCTTTCTTT. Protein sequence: CAISDGGRNTEAFF.

The CDR3 loop reads CASRENTGGAGEQYF. DNA of the CDR3: TGCGCCAGCAGGGAAAACACAGGGGGCGCAGGCGAGCAGTACTTC. The V gene is TRBV5-1, the J gene TRBJ2-7; 9 positions match TRBD1. This CDR3 spans 15 amino acids. J gave up 6 bases and V 5 bases, and 12 bases lay outside the gene matches. The germline V gene has CDR1 SGHRS and CDR2 YFSETQ. Together with reference TRBV5-1 and TRBJ2-7, the CDR3 gives the full variable domain: KAGVTQTPRYLIKTRGQQVTLSCSPISGHRSVSWYQQTPGQGLQFLFEYFSETQRNKGNFPGRFSGRQFSNSRSEMNVSTLELGDSALYLCASRENTGGAGEQYFGPGTRLTVT.

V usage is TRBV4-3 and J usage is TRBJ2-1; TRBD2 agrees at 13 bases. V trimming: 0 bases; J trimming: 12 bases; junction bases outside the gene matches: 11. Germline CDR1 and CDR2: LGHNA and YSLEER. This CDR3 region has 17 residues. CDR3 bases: TGCGCCAGCAGCCAAGAGTGGGGGACTAGCGGGACGTTGAGGCAGTTCTTC. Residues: CASSQEWGTSGTLRQFF.

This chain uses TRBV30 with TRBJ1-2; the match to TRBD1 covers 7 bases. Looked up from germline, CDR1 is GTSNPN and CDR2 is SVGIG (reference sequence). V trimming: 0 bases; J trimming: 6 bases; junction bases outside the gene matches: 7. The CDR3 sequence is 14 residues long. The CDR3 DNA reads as TGTGCCTGGAGTGTACGAAGGGGGCGCGATGGCTACACCTTC. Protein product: CAWSVRRGRDGYTF.

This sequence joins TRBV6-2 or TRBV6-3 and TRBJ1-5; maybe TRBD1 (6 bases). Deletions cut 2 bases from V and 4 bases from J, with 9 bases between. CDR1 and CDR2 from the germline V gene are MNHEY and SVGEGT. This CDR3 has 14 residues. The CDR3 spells CASSYRTANQPQHF. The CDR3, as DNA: TGTGCCAGCAGTTACCGGACAGCGAATCAGCCCCAGCATTTT.

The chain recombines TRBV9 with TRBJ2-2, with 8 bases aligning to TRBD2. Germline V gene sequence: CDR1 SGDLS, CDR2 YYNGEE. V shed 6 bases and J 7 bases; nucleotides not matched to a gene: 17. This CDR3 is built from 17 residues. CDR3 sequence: CASTLRGGGGSDGELFF. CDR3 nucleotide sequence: TGTGCCAGCACCCTAAGGGGTGGCGGGGGGTCCGACGGGGAGCTGTTTTTT.

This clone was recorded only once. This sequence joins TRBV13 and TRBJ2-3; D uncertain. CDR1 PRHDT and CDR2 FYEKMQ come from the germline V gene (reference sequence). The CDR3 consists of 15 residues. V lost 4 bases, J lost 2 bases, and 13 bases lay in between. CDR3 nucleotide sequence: TGTGCCAGCAGCTCCCGGGTAGCCTCCACAGATACGCAGTATTTT. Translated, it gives CASSSRVASTDTQYF. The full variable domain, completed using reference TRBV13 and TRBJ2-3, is AAGVIQSPRHLIKEKRETATLKCYPIPRHDTVYWYQQGPGQDPQFLISFYEKMQSDKGSIPDRFSAQQFSDYHSELNMSSLELGDSALYFCASSSRVASTDTQYFGPGTRLTVL.